A selection of T cell receptor beta chains follows, all from one sample in a study of blood T cell repertoires in COVID-19. Sequenced by immunoSEQ multiplex PCR; TCRdb stores in-frame clones only, minus some. The sample carries 70,000 to 95,000 clones, about 84% recorded once. The sequenced material came from peripheral blood. The source of these receptors is a human donor in a cohort sampled during active COVID-19. CDR3s include the opening cysteine and the closing phenylalanine or tryptophan. Fields, in order: V gene, J gene, CDR3 length, clone size, D gene, CDR3 protein. The D gene is left open where the match is weak. Clone size is not always given. Where it is, it says once, few, many or a class for expanded clones.

V: TRBV5-4
J: TRBJ2-5
length: 16
size: -
D: -
CDR3: CASSLGDTHRWETQYF

V: TRBV25-1
J: TRBJ2-7
length: 15
size: -
D: -
CDR3: CASSEGTGEMDEQYF

V: TRBV2
J: TRBJ1-5
length: 15
size: once
D: -
CDR3: CASSARASFGQPQHF

V: TRBV7-8
J: TRBJ2-2
length: 13
size: -
D: -
CDR3: CASIPGNTGELFF

V: TRBV7-9
J: TRBJ2-7
length: 15
size: -
D: TRBD1
CDR3: CASSFAGTGGYEQYF

V: TRBV30
J: TRBJ1-2
length: 13
size: -
D: -
CDR3: CAWSVPPSYGYTF

V: TRBV5-1
J: TRBJ1-2
length: 13
size: -
D: -
CDR3: CASRQGTDYGYTF

V: TRBV5-1
J: TRBJ2-1
length: 15
size: -
D: TRBD1
CDR3: CASSWTGNLYNEQFF

V: TRBV14
J: TRBJ2-5
length: 12
size: -
D: -
CDR3: CASSQTEETQYF

V: TRBV5-6
J: TRBJ1-6
length: 16
size: once
D: TRBD1
CDR3: CASSNLGQGSGSPLHF

V: TRBV10-1
J: TRBJ1-1
length: 15
size: few
D: -
CDR3: CASSESTWVNTEAFF